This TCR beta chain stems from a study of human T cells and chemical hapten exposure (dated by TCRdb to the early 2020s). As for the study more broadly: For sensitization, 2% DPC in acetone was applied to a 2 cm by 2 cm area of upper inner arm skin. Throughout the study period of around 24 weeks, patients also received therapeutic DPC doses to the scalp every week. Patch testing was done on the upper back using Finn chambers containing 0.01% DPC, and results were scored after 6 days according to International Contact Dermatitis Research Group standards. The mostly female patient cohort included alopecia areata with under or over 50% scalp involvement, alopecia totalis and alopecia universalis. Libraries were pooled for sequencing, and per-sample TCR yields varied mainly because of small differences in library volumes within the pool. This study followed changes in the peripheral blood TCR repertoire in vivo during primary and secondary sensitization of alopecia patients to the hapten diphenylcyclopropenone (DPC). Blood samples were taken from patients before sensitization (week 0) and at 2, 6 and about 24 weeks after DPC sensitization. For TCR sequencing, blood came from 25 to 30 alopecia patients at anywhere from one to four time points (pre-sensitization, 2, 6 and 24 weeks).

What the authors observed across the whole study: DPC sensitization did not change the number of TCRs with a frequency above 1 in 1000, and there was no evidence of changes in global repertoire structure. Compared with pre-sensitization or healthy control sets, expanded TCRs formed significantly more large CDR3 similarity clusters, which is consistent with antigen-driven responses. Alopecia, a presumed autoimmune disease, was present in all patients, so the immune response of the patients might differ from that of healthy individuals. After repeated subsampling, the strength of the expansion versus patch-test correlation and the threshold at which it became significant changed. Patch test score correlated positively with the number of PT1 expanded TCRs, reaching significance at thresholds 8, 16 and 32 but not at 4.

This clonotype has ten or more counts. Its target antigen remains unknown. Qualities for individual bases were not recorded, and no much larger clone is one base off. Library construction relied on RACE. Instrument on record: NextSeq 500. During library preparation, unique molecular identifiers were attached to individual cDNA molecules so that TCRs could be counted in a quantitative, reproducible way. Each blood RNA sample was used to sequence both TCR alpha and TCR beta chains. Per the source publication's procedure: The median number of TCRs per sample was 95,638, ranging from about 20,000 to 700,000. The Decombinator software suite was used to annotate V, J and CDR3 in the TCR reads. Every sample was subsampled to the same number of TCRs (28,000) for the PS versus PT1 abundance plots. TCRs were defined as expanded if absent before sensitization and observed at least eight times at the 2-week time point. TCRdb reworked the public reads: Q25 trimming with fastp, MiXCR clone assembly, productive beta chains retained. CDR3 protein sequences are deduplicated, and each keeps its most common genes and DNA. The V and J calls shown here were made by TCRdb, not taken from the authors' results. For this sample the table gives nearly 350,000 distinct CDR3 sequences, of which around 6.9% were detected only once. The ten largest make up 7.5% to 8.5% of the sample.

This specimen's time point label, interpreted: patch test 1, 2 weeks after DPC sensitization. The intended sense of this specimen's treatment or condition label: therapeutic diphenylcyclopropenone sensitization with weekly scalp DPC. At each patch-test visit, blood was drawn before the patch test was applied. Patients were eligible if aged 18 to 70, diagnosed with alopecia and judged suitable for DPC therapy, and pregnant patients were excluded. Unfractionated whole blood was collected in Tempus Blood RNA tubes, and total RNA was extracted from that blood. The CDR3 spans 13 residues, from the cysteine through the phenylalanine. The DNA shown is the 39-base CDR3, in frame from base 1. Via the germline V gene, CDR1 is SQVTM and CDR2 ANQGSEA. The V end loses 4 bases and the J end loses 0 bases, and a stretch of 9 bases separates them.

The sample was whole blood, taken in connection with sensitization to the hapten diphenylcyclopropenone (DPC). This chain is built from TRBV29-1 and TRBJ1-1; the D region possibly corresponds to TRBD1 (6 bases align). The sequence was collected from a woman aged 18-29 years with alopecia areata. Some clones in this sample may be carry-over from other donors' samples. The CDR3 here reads CSVARTVNTEAFF. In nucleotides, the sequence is TGCAGCGTTGCCAGGACAGTGAACACTGAAGCTTTCTTT.